This record covers a single TCR beta chain. Its specificity is not known. The data originate from a study of neurological immune-mediated disorders. 2 million PBMCs stored at -80 C were the source of the unsorted libraries. Study-wide points: HTLV-1-associated myelopathy led in TCR clonal expansion, while multiple sclerosis ranked lowest, below healthy controls.

The cDNA was generated through 5'RACE incorporating 10-nucleotide random UMIs. Sequencing runs each yielded over 170 million TCR-beta sequences from 15-18 subjects. TCRdb analysed the 5' RACE reads with MiXCR anew, one entry per CDR3 protein. The sample has over 15,000 distinct CDR3 sequences; 27% are singletons. Trimming at V came to 0 bases and at J to 4 bases, leaving 5 bases not matched to a gene. CDR3 length equals 16 residues. The germline gives CDR1 SGHRS, CDR2 YFSETQ. Sequenced: PBMCs. This sequence joins TRBV5-1 and TRBJ2-3; 10 bases agree with TRBD2. The origin of this receptor is a man in his fifties with HTLV-1-associated myelopathy (HAM/TSP). This CDR3 reads CASSLATSGVADTQYF. The CDR3 DNA sequence: TGCGCCAGCAGCTTGGCTACTAGCGGGGTCGCAGATACGCAGTATTTT. The whole variable domain, filled in from reference TRBV5-1 and TRBJ2-3, reads KAGVTQTPRYLIKTRGQQVTLSCSPISGHRSVSWYQQTPGQGLQFLFEYFSETQRNKGNFPGRFSGRQFSNSRSEMNVSTLELGDSALYLCASSLATSGVADTQYFGPGTRLTVL.